This TCR beta chain emerged from a study of early T cells in non-severe SARS-CoV-2 infection. Study-level information: Chains stayed unpaired after sequencing of bulk RNA from unsorted whole blood.

The study, taken as a whole, reports: VDJdb matching favored anti-spike CD8 responses, missing private and CD4 specificities.

As part of library construction, unique molecular identifiers were attached to individual cDNA molecules. TCRdb reanalysed the 5' RACE reads using MiXCR and keeps one entry per CDR3 protein. Of 60,000 to 75,000 distinct CDR3 sequences in the sample, 10% to 12% were seen once. This CDR3 has 16 residues. V was shortened by 3 bases and J by 2 bases, with 17 bases between the two germline ends. CDR1 is SGHAT and CDR2 is FQNNGV in the germline V gene. This clonotype was recorded at least ten times. Its antigen is unidentified. J is TRBJ2-7 and V is TRBV11-2; D perhaps matches TRBD2 (6 bases). This sample comprised whole blood, obtained at baseline. The origin of this receptor is an adult who was a healthcare worker with PCR-confirmed SARS-CoV-2 infection or an uninfected control (not recorded which). CDR3 bases: TGTGCCAGCAGCTTCCCCATGGCGGGGAGTCCCTACGAGCAGTACTTC. This gives the protein CASSFPMAGSPYEQYF.